The 15 T cell receptor beta chains presented below share a single source sample, sequenced in a study of shared clonotypes between healthy human individuals. Here immunoSEQ multiplex PCR was the method, and the copy in TCRdb shows in-frame clones only, minus some. The sample consists of 1.6 million or so clones, around 98.5% of them appearing once. The sequencing input was naive CD4+ T cells sorted from blood. Subset described: CD45RA+ positively selected. These receptors all stem from a man between 25 and 39 years old in good health.

This clone was counted once. The chain links TRBV4-3 to TRBJ1-4; TRBD1 is a possible D gene (5 bases). V was clipped by 0 bases and J by 4 bases, with 18 bases between them. Germline V gene sequence: CDR1 LGHNA, CDR2 YSLEER. CDR3 length: 18 amino acids. CDR3 nucleotides: TGCGCCAGCAGCCAAGAAGCCACCGCCGGGACTAGTAATGAAAAACTGTTTTTT. It is translated as CASSQEATAGTSNEKLFF.

This clone is a singleton in its sample. This chain links TRBV6-5 with TRBJ1-1; TRBD1 matches at 7 bases. The V segment lost 6 bases and the J segment 3 bases; nucleotides outside the gene matches: 7. Germline V lookup: CDR1 MNHEY, CDR2 SVGAGI. The CDR3 is 14 residues long. The CDR3 region is CASRVRGRDTEAFF. The CDR3 DNA reads TGTGCCAGCAGGGTGAGGGGGCGCGACACTGAAGCTTTCTTT.

The rearrangement uses TRBV15 and TRBJ2-5; possibly TRBD2 for D (6 bases). Trimming took 2 bases from V and 1 from J, leaving 11 bases between them. This CDR3 region has 15 residues. Germline lookup yields CDR1 LNHNV and CDR2 YYDKDF (reference sequence). CDR3 sequence reads: CATSRRLGGQETQYF. Here the CDR3 DNA reads TGTGCCACCAGCAGACGCCTGGGGGGCCAAGAGACCCAGTACTTC.

The rearrangement joins TRBV18 to TRBJ1-1; maybe TRBD1 (6 bases). The V gene lost 4 bases and the J gene lost 11 bases, with 14 bases spanning the gap. The CDR3 is made up of 12 amino acids. The germline V gene has CDR1 KGHSH and CDR2 LQKENI. CDR3 coding DNA: TGTGCCAGCTCACTTCGCGGGCAGGGGGCTTTCTTT. This encodes CASSLRGQGAFF.

The V call is TRBV19, the J call TRBJ1-3; TRBD1 might be the D (6 bases). Germline CDR1 is LNHDA and CDR2 is SQIVND (reference sequence). V shed 5 bases and J shed 7 bases, with 15 bases lying between them. CDR3 length: 14 residues. CDR3: CASSQGQMVNTIYF. The DNA of the CDR3 is TGTGCCAGTAGTCAAGGACAGATGGTTAACACCATATATTTT.

The chain uses TRBV7-9 and TRBJ1-1; no clear D. Between the trimmed V and J ends, which lost 0 bases and 4 bases, there was a span of 3 bases. CDR3 length: 12 residues. CDR1 SEHNR and CDR2 FQNEAQ come from the germline V gene (reference sequence). Here the CDR3 reads CASSLASTEAFF. The CDR3 DNA sequence: TGTGCCAGCAGCTTAGCCTCCACTGAAGCTTTCTTT.

In regard to this clone: The sample carries other DNA sequences with the same CDR3. V gene TRBV9 combines with J gene TRBJ2-7; D not certain. V was cut by 0 bases and J by 1 base, with 8 bases left in between. Germline V gene lookup returns CDR1 SGDLS and CDR2 YYNGEE. This CDR3 is 14 amino acids long. The CDR3 sequence is CASSVGPASYEQYF. The CDR3 region has the DNA TGTGCCAGCAGCGTAGGGCCAGCGTCCTACGAGCAGTACTTC.

This chain uses TRBV7-2 with TRBJ2-7; unclear D gene. Germline lookup yields CDR1 SGHTA and CDR2 FQGNSA. V lost 3 bases and J lost 2, with 11 bases in between. This CDR3 region has 14 residues. The CDR3 DNA follows: TGTGCCAGCAGCTTGCCTGGGGAAGCCTACGAGCAGTACTTC. It is translated as CASSLPGEAYEQYF.

This chain uses TRBV7-9 with TRBJ2-7, with a weak D call TRBD2 (5 bases). The germline CDR1 and CDR2 sequences are SEHNR and FQNEAQ (reference sequence). CDR3 length: 14 amino acids. Trimming removed 5 bases from V and 2 bases from J, with 13 bases in between. CDR3 sequence (DNA): TGTGCCAGCAGCCCTCGACTAAGAACCTACGAGCAGTACTTC. It specifies CASSPRLRTYEQYF. Together with reference TRBV7-9 and TRBJ2-7, the CDR3 gives the full variable domain: DTGVSQNPRHKITKRGQNVTFRCDPISEHNRLYWYRQTLGQGPEFLTYFQNEAQLEKSRLLSDRFSAERPKGSFSTLEIQRTEQGDSAMYLCASSPRLRTYEQYFGPGTRLTVT.

This rearrangement joins TRBV18 to TRBJ1-2, with a weak D call TRBD1 (5 bases). The V end lost 8 bases, the J end lost 2 bases, and 12 bases lay between the germline ends. Germline CDR1 KGHSH, CDR2 LQKENI. This CDR3 has 13 residues. CDR3 bases: TGTGCCAGCACCTTGGGGCAGAACTATGGCTACACCTTC. Residues: CASTLGQNYGYTF.

The chain employs TRBV6-1 and TRBJ2-7; the match to TRBD2 covers 8 bases. The CDR3 runs 13 residues. The ends lost 8 bases at V and 3 bases at J; junction bases unmatched: 6. Germline lookup yields CDR1 MNHNS and CDR2 SASEGT. CDR3 DNA: TGTGCCAGCGCCCGGGGGGGAGTCTACGAGCAGTACTTC. This codes for CASARGGVYEQYF.

The J gene is TRBJ2-7, the V gene TRBV5-1; TRBD2 agrees at 9 bases. Unmatched junction bases numbered 9, after V lost 5 bases and J lost 6 bases. Germline V gene data show CDR1 as SGHRS and CDR2 as YFSETQ. This CDR3 has 14 residues. CDR3 in DNA: TGCGCCAGCAGAGACGCTAGCGGGGCTGGCGAGCAGTACTTC. This sequence encodes CASRDASGAGEQYF.

This clone was picked up one time. The chain carries TRBV6-1 and TRBJ2-5; D tentatively fits TRBD1 or TRBD2 (6 bases each). Germline CDR1 and CDR2: MNHNS and SASEGT. V lost 0 bases to trimming and J lost 5 bases, with 13 bases between them. The CDR3 is made up of 15 amino acids. CDR3 coding DNA: TGTGCCAGCAGTGAAGCGGGAACAGGGAGGGAGACCCAGTACTTC. This encodes CASSEAGTGRETQYF.

The V and J genes are TRBV5-1 and TRBJ1-4; D call uncertain. The CDR3 loop spans 16 amino acids. Germline V gives CDR1 SGHRS, CDR2 YFSETQ. V lost 7 bases, J lost 8 bases, and 24 bases lay in between. The CDR3 sequence: CASSENSGVTEEKLFF. Written as DNA, the CDR3 is TGCGCCAGCTCCGAGAATAGCGGAGTTACTGAGGAAAAACTGTTTTTT.

V and J are TRBV7-9 and TRBJ2-2; D is unresolved. The ends were cut back, 0 bases at V and 2 bases at J, with 7 bases in the middle. The CDR3 is made up of 15 amino acids. CDR1 is SEHNR, CDR2 FQNEAQ, per germline (reference sequence). As DNA, the CDR3 is TGTGCCAGCAGCTTAGCCAGTGTTAACACCGGGGAGCTGTTTTTT. Amino acids: CASSLASVNTGELFF.